This TCR beta chain emerged from a study of identical twins (dated by TCRdb to the mid-2010s). Study-level background: To test whether fetal clonotypes persist, this study deep-sequenced TCR alpha and beta repertoires from monozygotic twins, from unrelated adults of various ages, and from cord blood. To rule out contamination, replicate twin experiments were performed at different times with different library preparation protocols. Study-level results and caveats: Because the same donors could not be followed over many years, the conclusions depended on cross-sectional statistical analysis. In beta out-of-frame sequences, excess twin sharing was weaker, because having fewer shared sequences lowered the signal-to-noise ratio. Abundant cord blood beta clonotypes had fewer insertions, young adult naive repertoires showed a similar but weaker trend, and memory repertoires showed no such trend. Recombination models systematically underestimated out-of-frame TCR alpha sharing in monozygotic twins but agreed with sharing between unrelated individuals. Compared with coincidental sharing between unrelated individuals, out-of-frame TCR alpha sequences shared between twins showed an excess of sequences with low generation probability. Zero-insertion analyses could be partly confounded by invariant T cells such as MAIT and iNKT, though diverse VJ usage argued against such confounding for most clonotypes.

Every donor was a healthy Caucasian. On this clonotype itself: Its antigen is not yet known. No base qualities exist here, and no much larger clone lies one base off it.

For this chain, trimming is 0 bases at the V end and 12 bases at the J end, and the number of junction bases without a gene match is 5. The germline V gene yields SGDLS for CDR1 and YYNGEE for CDR2. Counted from cysteine to phenylalanine, this CDR3 has 12 amino acids. The sequence is cut down to CDR3 DNA, 36 bases in frame from base 1. Library generation was performed with 5' RACE. The sequencing machine was an Illumina HiSeq 2000. Template switching added a universal primer binding site, and the final cDNA carried a unique molecular identifier that allowed TCR cDNA molecules to be counted accurately. Specific primers in the conserved constant-segment region were used to synthesize first-strand cDNA for the TCR alpha and beta chains. Each cDNA library was double barcoded, with a SMART-Mk sample barcode plus Illumina barcodes, to control for contamination. Two successive PCR steps introduced TruSeq adapter sequences along with Illumina sample barcodes. The TCR alpha and beta cDNA libraries were sequenced on the Illumina HiSeq platform using custom primers. Processing in the source paper ran as follows. Unique molecular identifiers were extracted from raw reads with MiGEC, and CDR3 positions were determined with MiXCR. For each individual, recombination models were inferred using an EM algorithm with the repgenHMM and IGoR tools. Shared clonotypes were analyzed with the tcR package in R, and sharing was normalized by the product of cloneset sizes. To study raw recombination free of thymic and clonal selection effects, out-of-frame nonproductive sequences were analyzed. TCRdb passed the public sequencing reads through fastp at Q25 and MiXCR, retaining productive beta sequences. Each CDR3 protein appears once, grouped with its most common genes and DNA. TCRdb's processing, not the study's, gives the V and J calls here. This sample gives about 1.7 million distinct CDR3 sequences in total; under 35% of them show up just once. Under 0.35% of the sample rests with the top ten.

Source material: cord blood. The clonotype comes from a newborn girl in good health. The chain couples TRBV9 to TRBJ2-5; 7 central bases correspond to TRBD2. The CDR3 reads as follows: CASSVEGGSEYF. The bases read TGTGCCAGCAGCGTAGAGGGCGGGAGTGAGTACTTC.